Below, 2 T cell receptor beta chains from the same sample are listed, as sequenced in a study of cytomegalovirus exposure and HLA in healthy donors. 60 Vbeta and 13 Jbeta primers were used in PCR. Assay used: immunoSEQ multiplex PCR; TCRdb lists only in-frame clones, some missing. Of more than 65,000 clones in the sample, over 75% were seen once. Sequencing input: PBMCs. All receptors come from a female donor in good health and CMV-seronegative.

The chain links TRBV4-2 to TRBJ2-3; D might be TRBD2 (6 bases). This CDR3 region has 16 residues. V was clipped by 1 base and J by 0 bases, with 11 bases between them. Germline CDR1 is LGHNA and CDR2 is YNFKEQ. In DNA form, the CDR3 reads TGTGCCAGCAGCCAAGGGGAGGCAGGGAGCACAGATACGCAGTATTTT. It encodes CASSQGEAGSTDTQYF.

The J gene is TRBJ1-1, the V gene TRBV29-1; 8 bases fit TRBD1. V trimming: 6 bases; J trimming: 1 base; junction bases outside the gene matches: 10. CDR3 length: 15 amino acids. Per the germline V gene, CDR1 is SQVTM and CDR2 is ANQGSEA. The CDR3 DNA is TGCAGCGTAACAAGACAGGGGCCCCCGAACACTGAAGCTTTCTTT. Translated, it gives CSVTRQGPPNTEAFF. Filled out from reference TRBV29-1 and TRBJ1-1, the complete variable domain reads SAVISQKPSRDICQRGTSLTIQCQVDSQVTMMFWYRQQPGQSLTLIATANQGSEATYESGFVIDKFPISRPNLTFSTLTVSNMSPEDSSIYLCSVTRQGPPNTEAFFGQGTRLTVV.